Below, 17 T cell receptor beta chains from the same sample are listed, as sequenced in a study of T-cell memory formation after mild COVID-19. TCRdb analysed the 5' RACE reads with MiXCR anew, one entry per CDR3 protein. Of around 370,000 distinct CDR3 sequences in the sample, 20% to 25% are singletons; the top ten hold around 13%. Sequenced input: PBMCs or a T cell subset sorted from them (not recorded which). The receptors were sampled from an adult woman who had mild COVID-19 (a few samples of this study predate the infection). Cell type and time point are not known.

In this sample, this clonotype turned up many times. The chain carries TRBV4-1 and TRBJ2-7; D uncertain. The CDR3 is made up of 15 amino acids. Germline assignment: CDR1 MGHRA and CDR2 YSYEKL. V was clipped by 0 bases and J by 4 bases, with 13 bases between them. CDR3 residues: CASSQEAAPGYEQYF. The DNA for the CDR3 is TGCGCCAGCAGCCAAGAGGCCGCACCGGGTTACGAGCAGTACTTC.

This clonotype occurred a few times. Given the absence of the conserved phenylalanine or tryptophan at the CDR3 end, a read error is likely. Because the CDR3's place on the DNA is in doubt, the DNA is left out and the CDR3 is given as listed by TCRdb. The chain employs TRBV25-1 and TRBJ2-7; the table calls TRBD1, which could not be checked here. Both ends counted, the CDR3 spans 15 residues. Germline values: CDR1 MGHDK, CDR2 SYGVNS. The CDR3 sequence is CASSEHTVGGDRVLL.

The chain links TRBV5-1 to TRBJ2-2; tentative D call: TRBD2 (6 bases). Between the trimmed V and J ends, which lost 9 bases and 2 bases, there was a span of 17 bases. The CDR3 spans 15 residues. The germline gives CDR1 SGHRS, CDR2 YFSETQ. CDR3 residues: CATRLSGQNTGELFF. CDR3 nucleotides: TGCGCCACCCGTCTTAGCGGACAAAACACCGGGGAGCTGTTTTTT. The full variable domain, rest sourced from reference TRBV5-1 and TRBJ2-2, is KAGVTQTPRYLIKTRGQQVTLSCSPISGHRSVSWYQQTPGQGLQFLFEYFSETQRNKGNFPGRFSGRQFSNSRSEMNVSTLELGDSALYLCATRLSGQNTGELFFGEGSRLTVL.

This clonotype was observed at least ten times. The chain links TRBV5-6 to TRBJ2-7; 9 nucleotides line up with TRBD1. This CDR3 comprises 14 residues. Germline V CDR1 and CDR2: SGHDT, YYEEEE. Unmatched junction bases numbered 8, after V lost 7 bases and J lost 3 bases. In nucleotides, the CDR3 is TGTGCCAGCGGGACAGGGCCCGGGGGCTACGAGCAGTACTTC. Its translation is CASGTGPGGYEQYF. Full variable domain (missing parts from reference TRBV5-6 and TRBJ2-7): DAGVTQSPTHLIKTRGQQVTLRCSPKSGHDTVSWYQQALGQGPQFIFQYYEEEERQRGNFPDRFSGHQFPNYSSELNVNALLLGDSALYLCASGTGPGGYEQYFGPGTRLTVT.

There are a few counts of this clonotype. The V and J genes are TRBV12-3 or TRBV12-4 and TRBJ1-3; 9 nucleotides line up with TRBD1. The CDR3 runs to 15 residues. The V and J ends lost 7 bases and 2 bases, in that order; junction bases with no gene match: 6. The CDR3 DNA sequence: TGTGCCAGCAACCATTGGACAGGGGCTGGAAACACCATATATTTT. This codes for CASNHWTGAGNTIYF.

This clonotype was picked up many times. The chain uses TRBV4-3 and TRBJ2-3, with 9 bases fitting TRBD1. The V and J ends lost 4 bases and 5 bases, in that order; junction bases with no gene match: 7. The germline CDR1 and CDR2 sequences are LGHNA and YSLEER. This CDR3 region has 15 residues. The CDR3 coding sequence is TGCGCCAGCAGCCGAACAGGGGGCTGGGTAGATACGCAGTATTTT. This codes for CASSRTGGWVDTQYF.

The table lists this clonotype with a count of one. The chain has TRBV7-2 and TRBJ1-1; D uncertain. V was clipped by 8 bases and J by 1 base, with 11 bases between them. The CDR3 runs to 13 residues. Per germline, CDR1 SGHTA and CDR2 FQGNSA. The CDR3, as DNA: TGTGCCAGCGCCTTCGCCCGGAACACTGAAGCTTTCTTT. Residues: CASAFARNTEAFF.

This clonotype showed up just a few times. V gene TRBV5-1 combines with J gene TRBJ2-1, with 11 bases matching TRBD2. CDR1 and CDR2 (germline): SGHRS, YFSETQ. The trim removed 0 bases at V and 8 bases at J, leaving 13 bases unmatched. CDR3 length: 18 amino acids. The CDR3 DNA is TGCGCCAGCAGCTTGGCAAGGCTCGGAGTAGCGGGAGGGGATGAGCAGTTCTTC. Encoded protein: CASSLARLGVAGGDEQFF.

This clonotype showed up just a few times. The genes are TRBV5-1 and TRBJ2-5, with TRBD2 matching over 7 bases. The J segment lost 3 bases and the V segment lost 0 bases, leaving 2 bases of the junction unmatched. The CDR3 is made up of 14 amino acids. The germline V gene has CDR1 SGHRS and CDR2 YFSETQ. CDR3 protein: CASSLGTSKETQYF. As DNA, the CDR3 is TGCGCCAGCAGCTTGGGGACTAGTAAAGAGACCCAGTACTTC.

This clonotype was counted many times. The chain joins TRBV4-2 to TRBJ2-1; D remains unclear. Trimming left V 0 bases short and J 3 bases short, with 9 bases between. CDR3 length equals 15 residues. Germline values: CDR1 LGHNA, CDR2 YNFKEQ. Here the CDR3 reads CASSQEDHIYNEQFF. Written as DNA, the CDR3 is TGTGCCAGCAGCCAAGAGGACCACATCTACAATGAGCAGTTCTTC.

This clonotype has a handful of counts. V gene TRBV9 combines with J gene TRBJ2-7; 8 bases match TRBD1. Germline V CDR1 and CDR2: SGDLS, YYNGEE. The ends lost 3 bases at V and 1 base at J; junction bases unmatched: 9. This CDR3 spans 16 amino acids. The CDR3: CASSAYSGQGSYEQYF. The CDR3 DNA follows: TGTGCCAGCAGCGCTTACTCCGGACAGGGTTCCTACGAGCAGTACTTC. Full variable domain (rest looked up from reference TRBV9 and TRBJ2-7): DSGVTQTPKHLITATGQRVTLRCSPRSGDLSVYWYQQSLDQGLQFLIQYYNGEERAKGNILERFSAQQFPDLHSELNLSSLELGDSALYFCASSAYSGQGSYEQYFGPGTRLTVT.

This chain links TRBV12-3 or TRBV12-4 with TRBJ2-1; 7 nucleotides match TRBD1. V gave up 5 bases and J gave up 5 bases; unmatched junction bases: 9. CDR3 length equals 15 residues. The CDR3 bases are TGTGCCAGCAGTCGAGCACAGGGGTCTCACAATGAGCAGTTCTTC. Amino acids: CASSRAQGSHNEQFF.

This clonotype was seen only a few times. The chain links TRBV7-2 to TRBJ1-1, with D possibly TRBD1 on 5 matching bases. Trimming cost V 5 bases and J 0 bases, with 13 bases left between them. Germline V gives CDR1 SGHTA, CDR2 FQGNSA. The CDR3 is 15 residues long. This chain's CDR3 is CASSPQGRVNTEAFF. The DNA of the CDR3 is TGTGCCAGCAGCCCGCAGGGCAGGGTGAACACTGAAGCTTTCTTT. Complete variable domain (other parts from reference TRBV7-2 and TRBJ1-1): GAGVSQSPSNKVTEKGKDVELRCDPISGHTALYWYRQSLGQGLEFLIYFQGNSAPDKSGLPSDRFSAERTGGSVSTLTIQRTQQEDSAVYLCASSPQGRVNTEAFFGQGTRLTVV.

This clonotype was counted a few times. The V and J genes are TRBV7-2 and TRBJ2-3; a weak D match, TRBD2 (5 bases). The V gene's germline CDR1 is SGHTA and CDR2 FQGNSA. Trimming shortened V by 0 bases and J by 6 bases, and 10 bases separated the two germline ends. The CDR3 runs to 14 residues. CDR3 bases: TGTGCCAGCAGCTTAGCGATCCCGGGGGATACGCAGTATTTT. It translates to CASSLAIPGDTQYF.

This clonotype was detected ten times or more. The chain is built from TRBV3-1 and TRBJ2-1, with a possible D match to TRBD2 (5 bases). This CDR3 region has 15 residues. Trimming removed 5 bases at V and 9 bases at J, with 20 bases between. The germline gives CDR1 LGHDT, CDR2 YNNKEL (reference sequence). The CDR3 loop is CASSFKTGRAGEQFF. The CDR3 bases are TGTGCCAGCAGCTTTAAAACGGGGAGAGCTGGTGAGCAGTTCTTC.

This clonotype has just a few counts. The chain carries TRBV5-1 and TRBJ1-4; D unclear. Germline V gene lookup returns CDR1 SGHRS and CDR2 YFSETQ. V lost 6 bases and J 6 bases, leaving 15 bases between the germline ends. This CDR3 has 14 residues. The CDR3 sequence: CASTTGSGYEKLFF. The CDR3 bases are TGCGCCAGCACGACGGGTTCCGGATATGAAAAACTGTTTTTT.

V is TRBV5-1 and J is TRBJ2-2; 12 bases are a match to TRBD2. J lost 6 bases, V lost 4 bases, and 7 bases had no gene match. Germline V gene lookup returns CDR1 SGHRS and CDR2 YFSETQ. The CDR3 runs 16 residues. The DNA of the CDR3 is TGCGCCAGCAGCCCGTCGCGACTAGCGGGGGCCGGGGAGCTGTTTTTT. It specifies CASSPSRLAGAGELFF.